One sample yielded the 22 T cell receptor beta chains listed below, sequenced in a study of OX40 agonist ivuxolimab in advanced cancers. Here immunoSEQ multiplex PCR was the method, and the copy in TCRdb shows in-frame clones only, minus some. The table records about 18,000 clones, approximately 91% of them present only once. The sequenced sample was CD4+ or CD8+ T cells sorted from blood, obtained in a trial of the OX40 agonist ivuxolimab. Source of these receptors: an adult with an advanced solid tumor such as melanoma, head and neck, liver or kidney cancer.

This chain links TRBV2 with TRBJ2-7, with a possible D match to TRBD2 (6 bases). The CDR3 runs to 15 residues. The V gene's germline CDR1 is SNHLY and CDR2 FYNNEI. V was trimmed by 5 bases and J by 2 bases, leaving 16 bases between them. The CDR3 sequence is CASSRAGGPTYEQYF. CDR3 in DNA: TGTGCCAGCAGTAGGGCTGGAGGGCCTACCTACGAGCAGTACTTC.

The chain couples TRBV9 to TRBJ2-3, with 8 bases matching TRBD2. V lost 4 bases and J lost 3; bases outside the gene matches: 13. Germline V lookup: CDR1 SGDLS, CDR2 YYNGEE. There are 17 residues in the CDR3. CDR3: CASSPLWREEGTDTQYF. CDR3 coding DNA: TGTGCCAGCAGCCCACTCTGGCGGGAGGAAGGAACAGATACGCAGTATTTT. The full variable domain, completed using reference TRBV9 and TRBJ2-3, is DSGVTQTPKHLITATGQRVTLRCSPRSGDLSVYWYQQSLDQGLQFLIQYYNGEERAKGNILERFSAQQFPDLHSELNLSSLELGDSALYFCASSPLWREEGTDTQYFGPGTRLTVL.

This clone was counted a single time. This chain connects TRBV27 to TRBJ2-7; TRBD2 matches 11 bases. The CDR3 is made up of 16 amino acids. The germline V gene encodes CDR1 MNHEY and CDR2 SMNVEV (reference sequence). The J segment lost 3 bases and the V segment lost 6 bases, leaving 10 bases of the junction unmatched. CDR3 bases: TGTGCCAGCAGCAACCGGGGACTAGCGGAAATCTACGAGCAGTACTTC. It is translated as CASSNRGLAEIYEQYF.

The chain has TRBV7-8 and TRBJ2-2; 7 bases agree with TRBD1. Unmatched junction bases numbered 2, after V lost 4 bases and J lost 0 bases. There are 15 residues in the CDR3. Germline V gene data show CDR1 as SGHVS and CDR2 as FQNEAQ. This CDR3 reads CASSSGQTNTGELFF. Here the CDR3 DNA reads TGTGCCAGCAGCTCGGGACAGACGAACACCGGGGAGCTGTTTTTT.

The gene calls are TRBV19 and TRBJ2-5; 12 nucleotides agree with TRBD2. Losses at the gene ends were 3 bases for V and 5 bases for J; bases not matched to a gene: 7. Germline CDR1 LNHDA, CDR2 SQIVND (reference sequence). The CDR3 length is 16 residues. The CDR3 nucleotides read TGTGCCAGTAGTATTGGGCTAGCGGGGGGGATGGAGACCCAGTACTTC. Its translation is CASSIGLAGGMETQYF. Combining the CDR3 with reference TRBV19 and TRBJ2-5 gives the whole variable domain DGGITQSPKYLFRKEGQNVTLSCEQNLNHDAMYWYRQDPGQGLRLIYYSQIVNDFQKGDIAEGYSVSREKKESFPLTVTSAQKNPTAFYLCASSIGLAGGMETQYFGPGTRLLVL.

The V call is TRBV6-4, the J call TRBJ1-5; D is perhaps TRBD1 (6 bases). V shed 7 bases and J shed 4 bases, with 20 bases lying between them. Germline assignment: CDR1 MRHNA and CDR2 SNTAGT. This CDR3 spans 16 amino acids. The CDR3 is CASTNFLDSGNQPQHF. In DNA form, the CDR3 reads TGTGCCAGCACCAACTTCTTGGACAGTGGAAATCAGCCCCAGCATTTT.

CDR3 sequence (DNA): TGTGCCAGCAGTGAGCCAGGGACAGGGGGCACTGAAGCTTTCTTT. Protein product: CASSEPGTGGTEAFF. The chain carries TRBV6-1 and TRBJ1-1; 11 positions match TRBD1. V lost 3 bases and J lost 4; bases outside the gene matches: 4. Germline V gene data show CDR1 as MNHNS and CDR2 as SASEGT. The CDR3 extends over 15 amino acids.

The rearrangement uses TRBV4-3 and TRBJ1-2; TRBD1 agrees at 9 bases. The trim removed 0 bases at V and 8 bases at J, leaving 13 bases unmatched. CDR3 size: 17 residues. Germline loops: CDR1 LGHNA, CDR2 YSLEER. CDR3 sequence: CASSQDGPTGGPWGYTF. The CDR3 DNA follows: TGCGCCAGCAGCCAAGATGGTCCCACAGGGGGCCCCTGGGGCTACACCTTC.

The DNA of the CDR3 is TGTGCCAGCTGGAGTGGGGGTGGGTACGAGCAGTACTTC. This gives the protein CASWSGGGYEQYF. The chain combines TRBV18 with TRBJ2-7; the D gene could be TRBD1 or TRBD2 (5 bases each). CDR1 and CDR2 from the germline V gene are KGHSH and LQKENI. The CDR3 has 13 residues. Trimming left V 7 bases short and J 4 bases short, with 14 bases between.

This clone was detected a few times. V is TRBV4-3 and J is TRBJ1-1, with TRBD1 matching over 8 bases. The CDR3 loop spans 14 amino acids. Unmatched junction bases numbered 3, after V lost 0 bases and J lost 6 bases. CDR1 is LGHNA, CDR2 YSLEER, per germline. The CDR3 spells CASSQEGQAPEAFF. CDR3 in DNA: TGCGCCAGCAGCCAAGAGGGACAGGCCCCTGAAGCTTTCTTT.

This sequence joins TRBV30 and TRBJ2-1; TRBD2 aligns across 13 bases. J lost 3 bases, V lost 0 bases, and 2 bases had no gene match. There are 16 residues in the CDR3. The germline CDR1 and CDR2 sequences are GTSNPN and SVGIG (reference sequence). This CDR3 reads CAWSVLAGGIYNEQFF. CDR3 DNA sequence: TGTGCCTGGAGTGTACTAGCGGGAGGGATCTACAATGAGCAGTTCTTC.

The gene calls are TRBV27 and TRBJ1-2; TRBD1 agrees at 8 bases. The CDR3 is 18 residues long. Germline V CDR1 and CDR2: MNHEY, SMNVEV (reference sequence). V lost 7 bases, J lost 6 bases, and 22 bases stayed unmatched. CDR3 sequence (DNA): TGTGCCAGCACCCCCAGACAGGGGAGGTGGGGCCCCTTAGATGGCTACACCTTC. Its translation is CASTPRQGRWGPLDGYTF.

The V and J genes are TRBV2 and TRBJ1-3; possible D gene TRBD1, 6 bases. Trimming cost V 6 bases and J 0 bases, with 12 bases left between them. This CDR3 has 15 residues. Germline V gene data show CDR1 as SNHLY and CDR2 as FYNNEI. The DNA of the CDR3 is TGTGCCAGCAGACCGGACAGTTACTCTGGAAACACCATATATTTT. Translated: CASRPDSYSGNTIYF.

The chain couples TRBV6-5 to TRBJ1-2; D remains ambiguous. The germline V gene encodes CDR1 MNHEY and CDR2 SVGAGI. V gave up 0 bases and J gave up 1 base, with 9 bases separating them. The CDR3 extends over 15 amino acids. CDR3 coding DNA: TGTGCCAGCAGTTACTCGTGGTTTGGTAACTATGGCTACACCTTC. This gives the protein CASSYSWFGNYGYTF.

The chain couples TRBV29-1 to TRBJ2-1, with TRBD2 matching 11 bases. The CDR3 covers 15 residues. Germline V CDR1 and CDR2: SQVTM, ANQGSEA. V trimming: 6 bases; J trimming: 6 bases; junction bases outside the gene matches: 10. Here the CDR3 DNA reads TGCAGCGTCGATATTAGCGGGGGGGCCCCCAATGAGCAGTTCTTC. This gives the protein CSVDISGGAPNEQFF.

The genes are TRBV5-1 and TRBJ1-2; no clear D. The CDR3 contains 17 residues. V was shortened by 4 bases and J by 8 bases, with 27 bases between the two germline ends. In germline, CDR1 is SGHRS, CDR2 YFSETQ. CDR3 loop: CASSPLPRTDPTGGYTF. CDR3 DNA sequence: TGCGCCAGCAGCCCACTACCCAGGACGGACCCAACGGGGGGCTACACCTTC.

The chain links TRBV30 to TRBJ2-5; 8 positions match TRBD1. The CDR3 runs to 18 residues. The V segment lost 3 bases and the J segment 5 bases; nucleotides outside the gene matches: 20. The germline V gene has CDR1 GTSNPN and CDR2 SVGIG (reference sequence). Written as DNA, the CDR3 is TGTGCCTGGAGCATTCCCACAGAAGGACAGGGCGTGGGGGAGACCCAGTACTTC. Its translation: CAWSIPTEGQGVGETQYF.

The gene calls are TRBV27 and TRBJ1-2; D gene uncertain. V lost 2 bases and J lost 8, with 12 bases in between. This CDR3 has 13 residues. CDR1 is MNHEY, CDR2 SMNVEV, per germline (reference sequence). CDR3 region: CASSLGEGAGYTF. CDR3 coding DNA: TGTGCCAGCAGTTTAGGAGAGGGTGCGGGCTACACCTTC.

The chain joins TRBV30 to TRBJ2-7; D could derive from TRBD1 or TRBD2 (5 bases each). The CDR3 runs 14 residues. V was trimmed by 2 bases and J by 3 bases, leaving 14 bases between them. Germline assignment: CDR1 GTSNPN and CDR2 SVGIG (reference sequence). The CDR3 protein is CAWSFGTSDYEQYF. CDR3 nucleotides: TGTGCCTGGAGTTTTGGGACGTCGGACTACGAGCAGTACTTC.

The V gene is TRBV13, the J gene TRBJ2-7, with D perhaps given as TRBD1 or TRBD2 (5 bases each). This CDR3 comprises 16 residues. Germline-derived CDR1 and CDR2 are PRHDT and FYEKMQ (reference sequence). V was shortened by 4 bases and J by 0 bases, with 16 bases between the two germline ends. The DNA of the CDR3 is TGTGCCAGCAGCTCCCAGGGTAGGGACCACTCCTACGAGCAGTACTTC. This gives the protein CASSSQGRDHSYEQYF.

This clone has a single count. This chain joins TRBV6-1 and TRBJ2-2, with 8 bases lining up with TRBD1. V shed 2 bases, J shed 2 bases, and the junction held 4 bases outside the gene matches. The length of the CDR3 is 16 residues. Per germline, CDR1 MNHNS and CDR2 SASEGT. DNA for the CDR3: TGTGCCAGCAGTGAATACAGGGGGTGTAACACCGGGGAGCTGTTTTTT. Its translation: CASSEYRGCNTGELFF.

The CDR3 DNA sequence: TGTGCCAGCAGCTTGGCTAGTGGGGCACGGGATACGCAGTATTTT. It yields the protein CASSLASGARDTQYF. This sequence joins TRBV5-6 and TRBJ2-3; D possibly corresponds to TRBD1 (5 bases). The CDR3 has 15 residues. V lost 0 bases to trimming and J lost 6 bases, with 14 bases between them. CDR1 and CDR2 from the germline V gene are SGHDT and YYEEEE.